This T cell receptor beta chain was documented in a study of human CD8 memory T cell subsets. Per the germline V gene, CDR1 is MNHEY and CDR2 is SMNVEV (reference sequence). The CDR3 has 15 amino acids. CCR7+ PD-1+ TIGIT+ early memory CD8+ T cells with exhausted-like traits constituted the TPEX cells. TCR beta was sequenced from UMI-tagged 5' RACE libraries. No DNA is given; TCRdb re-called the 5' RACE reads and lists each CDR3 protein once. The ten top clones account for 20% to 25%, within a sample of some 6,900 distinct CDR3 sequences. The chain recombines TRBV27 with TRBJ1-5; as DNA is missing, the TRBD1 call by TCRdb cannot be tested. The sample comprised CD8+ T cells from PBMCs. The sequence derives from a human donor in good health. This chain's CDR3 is CASSLSMGGSQPQHF.